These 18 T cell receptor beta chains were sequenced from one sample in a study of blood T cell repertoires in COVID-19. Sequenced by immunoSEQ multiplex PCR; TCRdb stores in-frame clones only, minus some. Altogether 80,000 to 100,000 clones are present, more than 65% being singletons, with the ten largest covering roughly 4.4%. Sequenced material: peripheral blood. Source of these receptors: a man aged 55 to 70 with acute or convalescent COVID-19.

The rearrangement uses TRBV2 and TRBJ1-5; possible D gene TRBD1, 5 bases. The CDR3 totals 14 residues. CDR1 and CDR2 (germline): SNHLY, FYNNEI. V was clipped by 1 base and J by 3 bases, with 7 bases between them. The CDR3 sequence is CASSEGTINQPQHF. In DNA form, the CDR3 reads TGTGCCAGCAGTGAAGGGACAATCAATCAGCCCCAGCATTTT.

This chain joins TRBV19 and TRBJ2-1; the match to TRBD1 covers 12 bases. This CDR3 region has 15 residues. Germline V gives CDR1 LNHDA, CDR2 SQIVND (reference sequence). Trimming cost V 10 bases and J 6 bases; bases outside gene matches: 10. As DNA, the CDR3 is TGTGCCACTAACCTGGGACAGGGGGCTTTCAATGAGCAGTTCTTC. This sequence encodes CATNLGQGAFNEQFF. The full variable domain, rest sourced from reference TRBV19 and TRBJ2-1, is DGGITQSPKYLFRKEGQNVTLSCEQNLNHDAMYWYRQDPGQGLRLIYYSQIVNDFQKGDIAEGYSVSREKKESFPLTVTSAQKNPTAFYLCATNLGQGAFNEQFFGPGTRLTVL.

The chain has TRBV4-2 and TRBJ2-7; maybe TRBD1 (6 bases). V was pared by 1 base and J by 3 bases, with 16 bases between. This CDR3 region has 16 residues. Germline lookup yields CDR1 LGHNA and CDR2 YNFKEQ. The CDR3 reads CASSQGFDRPNYEQYF. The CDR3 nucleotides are TGTGCCAGCAGCCAAGGCTTTGACAGGCCAAACTACGAGCAGTACTTC.

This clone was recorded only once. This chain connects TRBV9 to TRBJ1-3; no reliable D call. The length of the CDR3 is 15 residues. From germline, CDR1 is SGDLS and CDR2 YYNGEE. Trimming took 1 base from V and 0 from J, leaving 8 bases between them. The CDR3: CASSVRRFSGNTIYF. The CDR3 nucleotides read TGTGCCAGCAGCGTAAGGCGGTTCTCTGGAAACACCATATATTTT.

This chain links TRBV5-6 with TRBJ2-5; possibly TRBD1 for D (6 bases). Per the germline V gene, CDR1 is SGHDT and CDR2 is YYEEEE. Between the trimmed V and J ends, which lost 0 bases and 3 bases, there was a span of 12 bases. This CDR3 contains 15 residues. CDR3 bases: TGTGCCAGCAGCTTGGGGGCGGCAGGGGAAGAGACCCAGTACTTC. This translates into CASSLGAAGEETQYF.

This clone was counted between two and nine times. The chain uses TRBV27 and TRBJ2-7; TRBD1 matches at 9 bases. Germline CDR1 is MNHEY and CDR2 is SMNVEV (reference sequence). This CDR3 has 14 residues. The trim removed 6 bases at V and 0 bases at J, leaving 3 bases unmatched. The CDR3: CASRIQGASYEQYF. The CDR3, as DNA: TGTGCCAGCAGGATACAGGGGGCCTCCTACGAGCAGTACTTC.

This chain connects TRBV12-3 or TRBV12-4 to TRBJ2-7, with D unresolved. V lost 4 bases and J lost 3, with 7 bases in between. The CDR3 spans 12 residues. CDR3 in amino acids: CASSWSLYEQYF. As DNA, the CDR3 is TGTGCCAGCAGTTGGAGCCTCTACGAGCAGTACTTC.

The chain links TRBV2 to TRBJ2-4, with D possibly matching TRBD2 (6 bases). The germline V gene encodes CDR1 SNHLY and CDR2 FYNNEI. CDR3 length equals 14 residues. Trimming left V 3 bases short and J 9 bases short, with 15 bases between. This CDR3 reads CASSEEGAGFIQYF. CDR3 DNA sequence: TGTGCCAGCAGTGAGGAGGGAGCAGGGTTCATTCAGTACTTC.

The CDR3 here is CATSDPGNEQFF. Written as DNA, the CDR3 is TGTGCCACCAGTGACCCAGGTAATGAGCAGTTCTTC. V is TRBV24-1 and J is TRBJ2-1; D gene unclear. The CDR3 runs to 12 residues. Trimming took off 4 bases at V and 7 bases at J, with 7 bases between the two ends. Per germline, CDR1 KGHDR and CDR2 SFDVKD.

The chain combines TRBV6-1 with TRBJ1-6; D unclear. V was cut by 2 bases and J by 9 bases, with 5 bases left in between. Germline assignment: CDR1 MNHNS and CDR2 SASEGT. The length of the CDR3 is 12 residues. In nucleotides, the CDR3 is TGTGCCAGCAGTGAACCGGGTTCACCCCTCCACTTT. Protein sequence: CASSEPGSPLHF.

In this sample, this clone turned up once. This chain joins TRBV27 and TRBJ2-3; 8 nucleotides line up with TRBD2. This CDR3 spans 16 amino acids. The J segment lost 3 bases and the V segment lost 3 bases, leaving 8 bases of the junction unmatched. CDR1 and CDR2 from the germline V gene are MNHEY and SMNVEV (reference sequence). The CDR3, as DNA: TGTGCCAGCAGTTTTTTTGCGGGAGGATTGACAGATACGCAGTATTTT. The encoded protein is CASSFFAGGLTDTQYF.

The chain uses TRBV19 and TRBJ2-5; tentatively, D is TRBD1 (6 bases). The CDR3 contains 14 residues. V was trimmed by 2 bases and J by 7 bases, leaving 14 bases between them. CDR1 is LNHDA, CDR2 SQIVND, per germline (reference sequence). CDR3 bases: TGTGCCAGTAGTATAATTGACAGGCGCGGGACCCAGTACTTC. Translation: CASSIIDRRGTQYF.

The CDR3 DNA reads as TGTGCCAGCAGCTTGGGAGCTTTTCTCGGGGGGGCTTTCTTT. This sequence encodes CASSLGAFLGGAFF. The chain is built from TRBV5-6 and TRBJ1-1; D may be TRBD1 (5 bases). Germline V lookup: CDR1 SGHDT, CDR2 YYEEEE. The CDR3 totals 14 residues. Trimming took 0 bases from V and 11 from J, leaving 17 bases between them.

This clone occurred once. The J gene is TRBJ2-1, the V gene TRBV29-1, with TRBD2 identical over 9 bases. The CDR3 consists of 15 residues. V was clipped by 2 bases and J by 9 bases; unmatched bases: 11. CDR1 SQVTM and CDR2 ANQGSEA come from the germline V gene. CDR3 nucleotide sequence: TGCAGCGTTGAAAAGGCGAACGTAGCGGGAGCTGAGCAGTTCTTC. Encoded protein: CSVEKANVAGAEQFF.

Written as DNA, the CDR3 is TGTGCCATCAGTGAGACAGGGGGAGGGACCCAGTACTTC. This sequence encodes CAISETGGGTQYF. This rearrangement joins TRBV10-3 to TRBJ2-5; TRBD1 aligns across 8 bases. CDR3 length: 13 amino acids. The trim removed 2 bases at V and 7 bases at J, leaving 3 bases unmatched. The germline V gene encodes CDR1 ENHRY and CDR2 SYGVKD.

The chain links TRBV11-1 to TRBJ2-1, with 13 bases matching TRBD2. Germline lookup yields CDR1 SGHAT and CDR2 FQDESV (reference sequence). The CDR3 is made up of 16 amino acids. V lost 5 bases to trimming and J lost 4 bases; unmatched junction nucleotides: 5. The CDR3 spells CASSLRLAGGYNEQFF. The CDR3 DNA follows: TGTGCCAGCAGCCTAAGACTAGCGGGGGGATACAATGAGCAGTTCTTC.

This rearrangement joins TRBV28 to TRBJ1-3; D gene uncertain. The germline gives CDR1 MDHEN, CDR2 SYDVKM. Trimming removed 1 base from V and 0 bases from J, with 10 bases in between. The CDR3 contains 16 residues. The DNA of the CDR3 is TGTGCCAGCAGTTTATTTGCGGGGAGCTCTGGAAACACCATATATTTT. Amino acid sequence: CASSLFAGSSGNTIYF.

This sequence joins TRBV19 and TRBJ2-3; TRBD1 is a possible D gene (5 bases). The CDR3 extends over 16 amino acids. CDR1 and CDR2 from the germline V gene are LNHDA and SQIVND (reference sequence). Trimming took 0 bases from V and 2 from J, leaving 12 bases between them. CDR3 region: CASSIEGARNTDTQYF. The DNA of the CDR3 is TGTGCCAGTAGTATAGAAGGGGCGCGAAACACAGATACGCAGTATTTT.